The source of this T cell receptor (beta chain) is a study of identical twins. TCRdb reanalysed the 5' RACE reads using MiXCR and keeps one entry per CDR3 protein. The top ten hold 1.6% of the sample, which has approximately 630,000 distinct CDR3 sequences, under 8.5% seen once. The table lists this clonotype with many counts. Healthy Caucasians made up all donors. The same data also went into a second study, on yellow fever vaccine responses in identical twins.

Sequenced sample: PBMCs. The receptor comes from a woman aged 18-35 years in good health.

The CDR3 DNA reads as TGTGCCAGCAGCGTAGCAGACTCTGGGGCCAACGTCCTGACTTTC. It encodes CASSVADSGANVLTF. The chain is built from TRBV9 and TRBJ2-6; D gene unclear. The length of the CDR3 is 15 residues. Trimming cost V 0 bases and J 0 bases, with 4 bases left between them. Per the germline V gene, CDR1 is SGDLS and CDR2 is YYNGEE.